The sequence of this TCR beta chain was determined in a study of blood T cells in healthy people across ages. General study findings and limits: Possibly confounding the expanded clonotype changes was the fact that donor CMV status was unknown. Higher diversity and more naive CD4+ cells were features of long-lived donors, compared to aged donors. Diversity estimates from one million T cells were considered underestimates.

The authors ran a second PCR of about 6 to 11 cycles using a sample-barcoded 5' primer and a J-beta primer mix. One entry per CDR3 protein, called by TCRdb with MiXCR from the 5' RACE reads. The sample holds about 970,000 distinct CDR3 sequences, roughly 50% seen once. Every sample gave at least 5 micrograms of total RNA when it was extracted. On this clonotype itself: Its antigen is as yet unknown.

Looked up from germline, CDR1 is MGHRA and CDR2 is YSYEKL. The V end lost 0 bases, the J end lost 3 bases, and 15 bases lay between the germline ends. The CDR3 has 16 residues. Sequencing was carried out using blood. The TCR originated in a woman aged 60 to 75 in good health. This chain links TRBV4-1 with TRBJ2-7; D unclear. The DNA of the CDR3 is TGCGCCAGCAGCCAAGAAGGTGGCGGCGCCAACTACGAGCAGTACTTC. This gives the protein CASSQEGGGANYEQYF.